This T cell receptor beta chain stems from a study of cytomegalovirus exposure and HLA in healthy donors. Study overall: Earlier results showed almost 120 million unique TCR beta sequences derived from roughly 200 million T cells.

This CDR3 has 15 amino acids. The germline V gene has CDR1 WNHNN and CDR2 SYGVQD (reference sequence). Trimming pared 2 bases from V and 3 bases from J, leaving 13 bases between. Primers for the PCR totalled 60 Vbeta and 13 Jbeta. The repertoire was sequenced with immunoSEQ multiplex PCR; TCRdb's copy has only in-frame clones and lacks some. The sample totals some 200,000 clones; its top ten clones hold over 0.95%. Sequencing input: PBMCs. This TCR was sampled from a girl aged 2 to 9 in good health and CMV-seropositive. The V call is TRBV10-1, the J call TRBJ1-1; the D is unclear. CDR3 loop: CASSEKTYSDTEAFF. The CDR3 region has the DNA TGCGCCAGCAGTGAGAAAACGTATTCGGACACTGAAGCTTTCTTT.